These 19 T cell receptor beta chains were all obtained from the same sample, sequenced in a study of T-cell reconstitution after alpha-beta-depleted transplantation in children. As it was prepared, the TCRbeta library received unique molecular identifiers. TCRdb called the PCR reads again in MiXCR, with one record for every CDR3 protein. There are hundreds of thousands of distinct CDR3 sequences in the sample; approximately 16% occur only once, and 1.1% lies in the top ten. The material was PBMCs from the stem cell graft donor, obtained from the stem cell graft. The receptors were sampled from a human donor who donated a stem cell graft to a child with acute myeloid leukemia.

This clonotype was observed at least ten times. This sequence joins TRBV6-5 and TRBJ2-1, with D maybe TRBD2 (5 bases). CDR1 is MNHEY and CDR2 is SVGAGI in the germline V gene. Trimming shortened V by 8 bases and J by 0 bases, and 5 bases separated the two germline ends. The CDR3 sequence is 12 residues long. The CDR3 DNA reads TGTGCCAGCCGGGGCTCCTACAATGAGCAGTTCTTC. Amino acid sequence: CASRGSYNEQFF.

This clonotype was seen many times. CDR3: CASRPSGRINTEAFF. CDR3 sequence (DNA): TGTGCCAGCAGGCCCTCGGGACGGATCAACACTGAAGCTTTCTTT. The rearrangement links TRBV6-1 to TRBJ1-1, with D possibly being TRBD1 (5 bases). Between the trimmed V and J ends, which lost 6 bases and 2 bases, there was a span of 16 bases. The CDR3 loop spans 15 amino acids. The germline V gene encodes CDR1 MNHNS and CDR2 SASEGT.

This clonotype was counted many times. The DNA for the CDR3 is TGCAGTGCTAGAGTTGGGGACGAAGCTTTCTTT. Its protein product is CSARVGDEAFF. The rearrangement links TRBV20-1 to TRBJ1-1; perhaps TRBD1 as D (5 bases). The CDR3 is 11 residues long. CDR1 and CDR2 from the germline V gene are DFQATT and SNEGSKA (reference sequence). Trimming pared 1 base from V and 8 bases from J, leaving 8 bases between.

This clonotype was seen only a few times. This sequence joins TRBV5-1 and TRBJ2-7; 8 positions match TRBD1. Germline loops: CDR1 SGHRS, CDR2 YFSETQ. With 4 bases clipped from V and 3 bases from J, the junction kept 9 bases outside the gene matches. The CDR3 is 15 amino acids. CDR3 amino acids: CASSGTRQGFYEQYF. The CDR3 DNA reads as TGCGCCAGCAGCGGCACCCGACAGGGGTTCTACGAGCAGTACTTC.

The chain links TRBV20-1 to TRBJ2-7; D is ambiguous. V lost 0 bases and J 2 bases, leaving 8 bases between the germline ends. The CDR3 contains 13 residues. Looked up from germline, CDR1 is DFQATT and CDR2 is SNEGSKA (reference sequence). CDR3 amino acids: CSARDLKAYEQYV. CDR3 nucleotides: TGCAGTGCTAGAGATCTAAAGGCCTACGAGCAGTACGTC.

This rearrangement joins TRBV10-3 to TRBJ2-1, with 9 bases lining up with TRBD1. V shed 10 bases and J 6 bases; nucleotides not matched to a gene: 10. The CDR3 has 14 residues. Germline CDR1 is ENHRY and CDR2 is SYGVKD. The CDR3 coding sequence is TGTGCCAGCCTAAACAGGGGGCAAGGCAATGAGCAGTTCTTC. As protein: CASLNRGQGNEQFF.

The V and J genes are TRBV28 and TRBJ2-7; TRBD1 is a possible D gene (5 bases). Germline assignment: CDR1 MDHEN and CDR2 SYDVKM. V was clipped by 6 bases and J by 3 bases, with 9 bases between them. This CDR3 spans 12 amino acids. The CDR3 reads CASRQVGYEQYF. Here the CDR3 DNA reads TGTGCCAGCAGACAGGTAGGCTACGAGCAGTACTTC.

The chain is built from TRBV28 and TRBJ2-7; TRBD1 is a possible D gene (5 bases). The CDR3 is 16 amino acids. The germline V and J ends were trimmed by 4 bases and 4 bases, with 20 bases remaining between them. CDR1 and CDR2 (germline): MDHEN, SYDVKM. The CDR3 sequence is CASSSPLGVTEYEQYV. CDR3 nucleotides: TGTGCCAGCAGTTCACCCCTAGGGGTCACGGAGTACGAGCAGTACGTC.

The sample holds many counts of this clonotype. The gene calls are TRBV7-2 and TRBJ2-1; D remains unclear. With 1 base removed from V and 8 bases from J, the gap between germline ends came to 9 bases. CDR3 size: 13 residues. CDR1 SGHTA and CDR2 FQGNSA come from the germline V gene. The CDR3 loop reads CASSLGPRDEQFF. CDR3 nucleotides: TGTGCCAGCAGCTTAGGCCCCCGGGATGAGCAGTTCTTC.

The sample holds many counts of this clonotype. DNA for the CDR3: TGTGCCAGCAGCCTTATAGGGACTAACGGAGAGGGGGACTATGGCTACACCTTC. Its translation is CASSLIGTNGEGDYGYTF. This rearrangement joins TRBV6-1 to TRBJ1-2, with D maybe TRBD1 (6 bases). Germline CDR1 is MNHNS and CDR2 is SASEGT. Deletions cut 6 bases from V and 3 bases from J, with 26 bases between. This CDR3 has 18 amino acids.

This clonotype was detected ten times or more. The J gene is TRBJ2-1, the V gene TRBV20-1, with TRBD2 matching over 9 bases. Germline CDR1 and CDR2: DFQATT and SNEGSKA (reference sequence). This CDR3 spans 14 amino acids. Unmatched junction bases numbered 2, after V lost 5 bases and J lost 0 bases. CDR3 region: CSARSGGSYNEQFF. CDR3 DNA sequence: TGCAGTGCTCGTAGCGGGGGCTCCTACAATGAGCAGTTCTTC.

This clonotype was counted at least ten times. This rearrangement joins TRBV7-6 to TRBJ1-1, with D perhaps TRBD1 (6 bases). Trimming cost V 5 bases and J 0 bases, with 25 bases left between them. Per germline, CDR1 SGHVS and CDR2 FNYEAQ. The CDR3 has 19 residues. The CDR3 DNA follows: TGTGCCAGCAGCGCCCTCCGCGGAGGACAGCAACTCATGAACACTGAAGCTTTCTTT. Encoded protein: CASSALRGGQQLMNTEAFF.

This clonotype was observed a handful of times. V is TRBV9 and J is TRBJ2-3; 7 nucleotides line up with TRBD2. CDR3 length equals 16 residues. Per the germline V gene, CDR1 is SGDLS and CDR2 is YYNGEE. The V segment lost 0 bases and the J segment 2 bases; nucleotides outside the gene matches: 6. CDR3 sequence (DNA): TGTGCCAGCAGCGTAGGGGGGAGGGCCTCCACAGATACGCAGTATTTT. It yields the protein CASSVGGRASTDTQYF.

The chain has TRBV7-2 and TRBJ1-5; no firm D call. The V and J ends lost 5 bases and 3 bases respectively, with 11 bases between them. Germline CDR1 is SGHTA and CDR2 is FQGNSA. The CDR3 consists of 14 residues. The CDR3 coding sequence is TGTGCCAGCAGCCGATGGGGTATCAATCAGCCCCAGCATTTT. As protein: CASSRWGINQPQHF. The full variable domain, with the rest looked up from reference TRBV7-2 and TRBJ1-5, is GAGVSQSPSNKVTEKGKDVELRCDPISGHTALYWYRQSLGQGLEFLIYFQGNSAPDKSGLPSDRFSAERTGGSVSTLTIQRTQQEDSAVYLCASSRWGINQPQHFGDGTRLSIL.

This clonotype was seen ten or more times. The genes are TRBV27 and TRBJ1-5, with D possibly matching TRBD1 (6 bases). The CDR3 length is 17 residues. V was pared by 6 bases and J by 5 bases, with 23 bases between. Germline V gene lookup returns CDR1 MNHEY and CDR2 SMNVEV (reference sequence). The CDR3 DNA reads as TGTGCCAGCAGCCAGCGTATGGGGGGCCTGGGTGATCAGCCCCAGCATTTT. It yields the protein CASSQRMGGLGDQPQHF.

This clonotype was recorded a few times. The chain carries TRBV29-1 and TRBJ1-1; D gene ambiguous. Between the trimmed V and J ends, which lost 1 base and 2 bases, there was a span of 11 bases. Germline CDR1 is SQVTM and CDR2 is ANQGSEA. CDR3 size: 14 residues. The DNA for the CDR3 is TGCAGCGTTGAAGTACTTGGGGTTAACACTGAAGCTTTCTTT. Residues: CSVEVLGVNTEAFF.

This sequence joins TRBV5-1 and TRBJ2-3; no clear D. Germline CDR1 reads SGHRS; CDR2 reads YFSETQ. This CDR3 has 12 residues. Trimming took off 0 bases at V and 8 bases at J, with 7 bases between the two ends. CDR3 DNA sequence: TGCGCCAGCAGCTTGGACGACCGTACGCAGTATTTT. Translation gives CASSLDDRTQYF.

This clonotype was recorded a few times. This chain joins TRBV18 and TRBJ2-1; 10 bases are shared with TRBD2. The CDR3 contains 15 residues. Trimming removed 4 bases from V and 6 bases from J; junction bases left unmatched: 6. The germline V gene encodes CDR1 KGHSH and CDR2 LQKENI. CDR3 protein: CASSLTSGAPNEQFF. Here the CDR3 DNA reads TGTGCCAGCTCACTTACTAGCGGGGCCCCCAATGAGCAGTTCTTC.

Written as DNA, the CDR3 is TGTGCCAGCAGCCGAATGGTAGGGACGAATGAGCAGTTCTTC. Translation: CASSRMVGTNEQFF. J is TRBJ2-1 and V is TRBV6-1; the D call may be TRBD1 or TRBD2 (5 bases each). Germline V gene lookup returns CDR1 MNHNS and CDR2 SASEGT. The CDR3 runs 14 residues. V lost 6 bases to trimming and J lost 7 bases, with 16 bases between them.